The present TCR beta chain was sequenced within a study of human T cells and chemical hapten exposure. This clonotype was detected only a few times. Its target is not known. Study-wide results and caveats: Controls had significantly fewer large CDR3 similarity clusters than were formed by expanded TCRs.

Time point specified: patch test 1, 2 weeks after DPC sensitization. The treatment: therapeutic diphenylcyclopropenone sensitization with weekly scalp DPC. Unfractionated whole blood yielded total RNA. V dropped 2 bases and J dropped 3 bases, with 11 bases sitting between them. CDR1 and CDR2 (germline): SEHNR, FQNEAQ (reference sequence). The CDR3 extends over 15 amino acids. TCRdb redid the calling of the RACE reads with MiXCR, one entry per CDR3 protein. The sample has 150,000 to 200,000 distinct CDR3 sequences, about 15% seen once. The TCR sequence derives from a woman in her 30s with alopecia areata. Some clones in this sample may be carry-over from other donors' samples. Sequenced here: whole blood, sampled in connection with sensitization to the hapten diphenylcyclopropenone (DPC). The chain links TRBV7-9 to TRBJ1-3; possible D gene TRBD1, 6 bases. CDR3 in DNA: TGTGCCAGCAGCTTATCCGGGGGCAATGGAAACACCATATATTTT. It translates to CASSLSGGNGNTIYF.